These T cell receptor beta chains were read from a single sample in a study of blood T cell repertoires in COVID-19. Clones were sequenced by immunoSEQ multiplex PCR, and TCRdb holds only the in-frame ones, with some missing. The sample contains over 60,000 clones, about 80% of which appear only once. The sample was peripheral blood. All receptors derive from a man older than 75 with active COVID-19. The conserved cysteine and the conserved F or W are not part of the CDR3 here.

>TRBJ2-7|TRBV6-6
ASRVGSGTYEQY
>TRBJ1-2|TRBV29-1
SVPLRQANNYGYT
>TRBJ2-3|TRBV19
ASSIRRVGDTQY
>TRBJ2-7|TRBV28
ASSFGGRPYEQY
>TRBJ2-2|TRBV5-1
ASSWGQGASGELF
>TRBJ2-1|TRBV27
ASSSPPGGLRMNEQF
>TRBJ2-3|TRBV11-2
ASSSSTASGLTDTQY
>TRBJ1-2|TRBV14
ASSQVDSRGGYT
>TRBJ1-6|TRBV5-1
ASSLSGTGTTYNSPLH
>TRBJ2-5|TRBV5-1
ASSRNTGNQETQY